This TCR beta chain was profiled in a study of T-cell memory formation after mild COVID-19. In the case of this clonotype: Antigen: not known.

Trimming removed 4 bases from V and 3 bases from J; junction bases left unmatched: 5. The CDR3 covers 14 residues. Germline V gives CDR1 SGHNT, CDR2 YYREEE (reference sequence). TCRdb called the 5' RACE reads again in MiXCR, with one record for every CDR3 protein. This repertoire shows over 15,000 distinct CDR3 sequences, 23% found once; its top ten account for roughly three fifths. Study results and limitations: CD4/CD8 balance characterized clones contracting day 15 to 85, and CD4+ skew characterized later expanders.

The sample taken for sequencing was PBMCs or a T cell subset sorted from them (not recorded which). The origin of this receptor is a man younger than 30 who had mild COVID-19 (a few samples of this study predate the infection). Cell type and time point are not known. The rearrangement joins TRBV5-4 to TRBJ2-7; 9 nucleotides match TRBD1. The CDR3 DNA reads TGTGCCAGCAGCCAGGACAGGGGCTTCTACGAGCAGTACTTC. Protein product: CASSQDRGFYEQYF. The whole variable domain, filled in from reference TRBV5-4 and TRBJ2-7, reads ETGVTQSPTHLIKTRGQQVTLRCSSQSGHNTVSWYQQALGQGPQFIFQYYREEENGRGNFPPRFSGLQFPNYSSELNVNALELDDSALYLCASSQDRGFYEQYFGPGTRLTVT.